Below, 7 T cell receptor beta chains from the same sample are listed, as sequenced in a study of blood T cell repertoires in COVID-19. Only in-frame clones appear in the TCRdb table, and some are missing; sequencing was by immunoSEQ multiplex PCR. Of approximately 250,000 clones in the sample, 83% were seen once. The sample consisted of peripheral blood. These receptors were collected from a woman in her 50s with acute or convalescent COVID-19.

This chain uses TRBV28 with TRBJ1-1; 11 positions agree with TRBD1. After removal of 8 bases from V and 2 bases from J, the junction contained 7 bases not matched to a gene. Germline V CDR1 and CDR2: MDHEN, SYDVKM. This CDR3 has 15 residues. For the CDR3, the DNA is TGTGCCAGCGGACAGGGGGCTTCGGGAAACACTGAAGCTTTCTTT. This gives the protein CASGQGASGNTEAFF.

This clone was seen a few times. This chain joins TRBV4-1 and TRBJ2-5; 12 bases line up with TRBD2. V was clipped by 1 base and J by 3 bases; unmatched bases: 3. The CDR3 is 16 amino acids. Germline loops: CDR1 MGHRA, CDR2 YSYEKL. The CDR3 DNA sequence: TGCGCCAGCAGCCAAGCGTGGACTAGCGGGGAAGAGACCCAGTACTTC. Its translation: CASSQAWTSGEETQYF.

J is TRBJ2-7 and V is TRBV5-6; tentative D call: TRBD2 (5 bases). The CDR3 consists of 16 residues. The germline V and J ends were trimmed by 0 bases and 0 bases, with 13 bases remaining between them. Germline V gene sequence: CDR1 SGHDT, CDR2 YYEEEE. The chain's CDR3 is CASSLGATGSSYEQYF. DNA for the CDR3: TGTGCCAGCAGCTTGGGGGCGACTGGGAGCTCCTACGAGCAGTACTTC.

V and J are TRBV2 and TRBJ1-5, with a tentative D call TRBD1 (5 bases). From germline, CDR1 is SNHLY and CDR2 FYNNEI. The CDR3 sequence is 13 residues long. Trimming stripped 11 bases from V and 7 bases from J, with 18 bases between. The CDR3 region is CARGGGFDQPQHF. CDR3 bases: TGTGCCCGCGGGGGGGGGTTTGACCAGCCCCAGCATTTT.

The CDR3 loop reads CAWSVTGGYTF. CDR3 nucleotide sequence: TGTGCCTGGAGTGTGACGGGTGGCTACACCTTC. V gene TRBV30 combines with J gene TRBJ1-2; the D is unclear. The CDR3 totals 11 residues. V lost 0 bases and J lost 7, with 6 bases in between. CDR1 is GTSNPN, CDR2 SVGIG, per germline (reference sequence).

The V and J genes are TRBV5-6 and TRBJ2-5; tentative D call: TRBD1 (5 bases). The CDR3 is 14 residues long. V lost 0 bases and J lost 1, with 7 bases in between. The germline CDR1 and CDR2 sequences are SGHDT and YYEEEE. CDR3 bases: TGTGCCAGCAGCTTGGAAGGGGTCCAAGAGACCCAGTACTTC. Amino acid sequence: CASSLEGVQETQYF.

This chain links TRBV9 with TRBJ1-2; TRBD1 matches at 7 bases. Germline V CDR1 and CDR2: SGDLS, YYNGEE. V shed 5 bases, J shed 8 bases, and the junction held 9 bases outside the gene matches. This CDR3 has 13 residues. This CDR3 reads CASSYDRARGYTF. In DNA, the CDR3 is TGTGCCAGCAGTTATGACAGGGCTAGGGGCTACACCTTC.